This is a list of T cell receptor beta chains from one sample in a study of T cells in Graves' hyperthyroidism and ophthalmopathy. One entry per CDR3 protein results from TCRdb running MiXCR on the multiplex PCR reads. The sample has hundreds of thousands of distinct CDR3 sequences, approximately 15% seen once. The sample taken for sequencing was blood. The receptor source for this set is a woman aged 18 to 35 with Graves' hyperthyroidism. The CDR3 runs from the conserved cysteine through the conserved F or W. D genes are given only for firm matches. Some rows mark clone size as missing; the rest say once, few, many or name a class of expanded clone.

v_call: TRBV27
j_call: TRBJ2-7
clone_size: few
d_call: .
cdr3_nt: TGTGCCAGCAGGCCCGCGGCGGGTGTCAACGAGCAGTACTTC
cdr3_aa: CASRPAAGVNEQYF

v_call: TRBV30
j_call: TRBJ1-5
clone_size: many
d_call: TRBD1
cdr3_nt: TGTGCCTGGGGCAGGGGGGCCAATCAGCCCCAGCATTTT
cdr3_aa: CAWGRGANQPQHF

v_call: TRBV6-5
j_call: TRBJ1-3
clone_size: .
d_call: .
cdr3_nt: TGTGCCAGCAGTTATGCTGGAAACACCATATATTTT
cdr3_aa: CASSYAGNTIYF

v_call: TRBV6-2/TRBV6-3
j_call: TRBJ2-2
clone_size: .
d_call: TRBD2
cdr3_nt: TGTGCCAGCAGTTACAAAGAGCCGGGACTAGCGGTCACCGGGGAGCTGTTTTTT
cdr3_aa: CASSYKEPGLAVTGELFF

v_call: TRBV7-9
j_call: TRBJ2-7
clone_size: few
d_call: .
cdr3_nt: TGTGCCAGCAGCCCGTCGGGACTGCTACGGGAGCAGTACTTC
cdr3_aa: CASSPSGLLREQYF

v_call: TRBV27
j_call: TRBJ1-5
clone_size: many
d_call: .
cdr3_nt: TGTGCCAGCAGTTTAGGATTCTGGGGCAATCAGCCCCAGCATTTT
cdr3_aa: CASSLGFWGNQPQHF

v_call: TRBV11-2
j_call: TRBJ2-5
clone_size: .
d_call: TRBD2
cdr3_nt: TGTTCCAGCAGCTTATATACTAGCGGGAGTGAGACCCAGTACTTC
cdr3_aa: CSSSLYTSGSETQYF

v_call: TRBV10-1
j_call: TRBJ2-1
clone_size: many
d_call: .
cdr3_nt: TGCGCCAGCAGCTCCCTCCGGGACACCGAGCAGTTCTTC
cdr3_aa: CASSSLRDTEQFF

v_call: TRBV30
j_call: TRBJ2-2
clone_size: many
d_call: .
cdr3_nt: TGTGCCTGGAGTGCGTCAGGGGCCGGGGAGCTGTTTTTT
cdr3_aa: CAWSASGAGELFF

v_call: TRBV7-9
j_call: TRBJ2-1
clone_size: .
d_call: .
cdr3_nt: TGTGCCAGCAGCTCGACTCCCGGGAGAATCTCGGATGAGCAGTTCTTC
cdr3_aa: CASSSTPGRISDEQFF

v_call: TRBV20-1
j_call: TRBJ1-2
clone_size: .
d_call: .
cdr3_nt: TGCAGTGCTACAACTACCGAGGGACTCTCGAGAGGCTACACCTTC
cdr3_aa: CSATTTEGLSRGYTF

v_call: TRBV11-2
j_call: TRBJ2-5
clone_size: many
d_call: TRBD2
cdr3_nt: TGTGCCAGCAGCTTACGTCTAGCGGGAGAGTTCCAAGAGACCCAGTACTTC
cdr3_aa: CASSLRLAGEFQETQYF

v_call: TRBV11-3
j_call: TRBJ2-3
clone_size: many
d_call: TRBD2
cdr3_nt: TGTGCCAGCAGCTTATTTGGACTAGCGGGATCCACAGATACGCAGTATTTT
cdr3_aa: CASSLFGLAGSTDTQYF

v_call: TRBV27
j_call: TRBJ2-7
clone_size: many
d_call: TRBD2
cdr3_nt: TGTGCCAGCAGTTTAAGCTCGGGACTAGCGGGATTTTACGAGCAGTACTTC
cdr3_aa: CASSLSSGLAGFYEQYF

v_call: TRBV20-1
j_call: TRBJ2-1
clone_size: few
d_call: TRBD2
cdr3_nt: TGCGCAGGCTCGGGACTAGCGTACAATGAGCAGTTCTTC
cdr3_aa: CAGSGLAYNEQFF

v_call: TRBV6-5
j_call: TRBJ2-2
clone_size: .
d_call: TRBD2
cdr3_nt: TGTGCCAGCAGGTCCTCGACTAGCGGGGGTTACACCGGGGAGCTGTTTTTT
cdr3_aa: CASRSSTSGGYTGELFF

v_call: TRBV7-3
j_call: TRBJ1-1
clone_size: .
d_call: .
cdr3_nt: TGTGCCAGCAGCCCGTCCAGATACACTGAAGCTTTCTTT
cdr3_aa: CASSPSRYTEAFF

v_call: TRBV18
j_call: TRBJ2-7
clone_size: many
d_call: .
cdr3_nt: TGTGCCAGCTCACCGGGTGGGCGACCGGACGAGCAGTACTTC
cdr3_aa: CASSPGGRPDEQYF

v_call: TRBV6-1
j_call: TRBJ2-2
clone_size: few
d_call: .
cdr3_nt: TGTGCCAGCAGTGAGTTTGTTTTCGGTGCCGGGGAGCTGTTTTTT
cdr3_aa: CASSEFVFGAGELFF

v_call: TRBV7-2
j_call: TRBJ1-2
clone_size: .
d_call: .
cdr3_nt: TGTGCCAGCAGCTTAACAGGGTGGACTAACTATGGCTACACCTTC
cdr3_aa: CASSLTGWTNYGYTF

v_call: TRBV15
j_call: TRBJ2-5
clone_size: .
d_call: .
cdr3_nt: TGTGCCACCAGCAGAGATCCTCTGGAGCAAGAGACCCAGTACTTC
cdr3_aa: CATSRDPLEQETQYF

v_call: TRBV7-3
j_call: TRBJ2-1
clone_size: .
d_call: .
cdr3_nt: TGTGCCAGCAGCTTATTGTCAACCGGGCCATGGGGCAATGAGCAGTTCTTC
cdr3_aa: CASSLLSTGPWGNEQFF

v_call: TRBV29-1
j_call: TRBJ2-5
clone_size: few
d_call: .
cdr3_nt: TGCAGCGTCGGGATACACAGGAAAGAGACCCAGTACTTC
cdr3_aa: CSVGIHRKETQYF

v_call: TRBV20-1
j_call: TRBJ2-5
clone_size: few
d_call: .
cdr3_nt: TGCAGTGCTAGGGGGCAGCGAGCAAGCCAAGAGACCCAGTACTTC
cdr3_aa: CSARGQRASQETQYF

v_call: TRBV7-9
j_call: TRBJ2-2
clone_size: .
d_call: .
cdr3_nt: TGTGCCAGCAGCCCCAGGAGGAACACCGGGGAGCTGTTTTTT
cdr3_aa: CASSPRRNTGELFF

v_call: TRBV11-1
j_call: TRBJ2-7
clone_size: many
d_call: TRBD2
cdr3_nt: TGTGCCAGCAGCTCTGGACTAGCGGTGACCTACGAGCAGTACTTC
cdr3_aa: CASSSGLAVTYEQYF

v_call: TRBV28
j_call: TRBJ2-1
clone_size: .
d_call: TRBD2
cdr3_nt: TGTGCCAGCAGTTTAAGGACTAGCGGGAGGGCCCCCTACAATGAGCAGTTCTTC
cdr3_aa: CASSLRTSGRAPYNEQFF

v_call: TRBV7-3
j_call: TRBJ1-2
clone_size: .
d_call: TRBD1
cdr3_nt: TGTGCCAGCACCCTAAAACAGGGGGCGCACAACTATGGCTACGCCTTC
cdr3_aa: CASTLKQGAHNYGYAF

v_call: TRBV4-2
j_call: TRBJ1-1
clone_size: many
d_call: .
cdr3_nt: TGTGCCAGCAGCCAAGAGGTGAGCTTGAACACTGAAGCTTTCTTT
cdr3_aa: CASSQEVSLNTEAFF

v_call: TRBV28
j_call: TRBJ2-3
clone_size: many
d_call: TRBD2
cdr3_nt: TGTGCCAGCAGTAGGACTAGCTCCACAGATACGCAGTATTTT
cdr3_aa: CASSRTSSTDTQYF

v_call: TRBV28
j_call: TRBJ2-3
clone_size: many
d_call: TRBD1
cdr3_nt: TGTGCCAGCAGTCCTGACAGGGTAGAAACAGATACGCAGTATTTT
cdr3_aa: CASSPDRVETDTQYF

v_call: TRBV3-1
j_call: TRBJ2-7
clone_size: .
d_call: TRBD2
cdr3_nt: TGTGCCAGCAGGTACCGGGACTACCCTTCCTACGAGCAGTACTTC
cdr3_aa: CASRYRDYPSYEQYF

v_call: TRBV4-1
j_call: TRBJ2-3
clone_size: .
d_call: .
cdr3_nt: TGCGCCAGCAGCCACGGCCTTGACAGTGGACGGACAGATACGCAGTATTTT
cdr3_aa: CASSHGLDSGRTDTQYF

v_call: TRBV24-1
j_call: TRBJ2-5
clone_size: few
d_call: .
cdr3_nt: TGTGCCACCAGTGATTTGAAGGGGGCGGGGGAGACCCAGTACTTC
cdr3_aa: CATSDLKGAGETQYF

v_call: TRBV27
j_call: TRBJ2-1
clone_size: .
d_call: TRBD2
cdr3_nt: TGTGCCAGCAGGTTGGGGGGGTTGAATGAGCAGTTCTTC
cdr3_aa: CASRLGGLNEQFF

v_call: TRBV28
j_call: TRBJ2-1
clone_size: few
d_call: .
cdr3_nt: TGTGCCAGCAACTTCGCGGGATACCGGAATGAGCAGTTCTTC
cdr3_aa: CASNFAGYRNEQFF

v_call: TRBV4-1
j_call: TRBJ2-5
clone_size: many
d_call: .
cdr3_nt: TGCGCCAGCAGCCAAACAAGCGGCGAGACCCAGTACTTC
cdr3_aa: CASSQTSGETQYF

v_call: TRBV19
j_call: TRBJ1-1
clone_size: many
d_call: TRBD1
cdr3_nt: TGTGCCAGTAGTGCCAGGGGGCTTATGAACACTGAAGCTTTCTTT
cdr3_aa: CASSARGLMNTEAFF

v_call: TRBV6-1
j_call: TRBJ2-7
clone_size: many
d_call: TRBD1
cdr3_nt: TGTGCCAGCGGATCCGGGACAGGTTACGAGCAGTACTTC
cdr3_aa: CASGSGTGYEQYF

v_call: TRBV11-2
j_call: TRBJ2-3
clone_size: many
d_call: TRBD2
cdr3_nt: TGTGCCAGCAGGTTACGACTAGCGGCTAGCACAGATACGCAGTATTTT
cdr3_aa: CASRLRLAASTDTQYF

v_call: TRBV7-9
j_call: TRBJ2-5
clone_size: .
d_call: .
cdr3_nt: TGTGCCTGCCAATCGGCTCAAGAGACCCAGTACTTC
cdr3_aa: CACQSAQETQYF

v_call: TRBV13
j_call: TRBJ2-5
clone_size: .
d_call: .
cdr3_nt: TGTGCCAGCAGCTCCGGGCTTCGGGGGGAGACCCAGTACTTC
cdr3_aa: CASSSGLRGETQYF

v_call: TRBV5-5
j_call: TRBJ2-7
clone_size: many
d_call: TRBD2
cdr3_nt: TGTGCCAGCAGCAAAGGACTAGCGGGGGGCTACGAGCAGTACTTC
cdr3_aa: CASSKGLAGGYEQYF

v_call: TRBV11-2
j_call: TRBJ2-2
clone_size: few
d_call: .
cdr3_nt: TGTGCCAGCAGCTCTGGGACAAGGCTCAGTACCGGGGAGCTGTTTTTT
cdr3_aa: CASSSGTRLSTGELFF

v_call: TRBV28
j_call: TRBJ2-7
clone_size: many
d_call: .
cdr3_nt: TGTGCCAGCAGTCCACCCCGGGCCGCCTATAGCTACGAGCAGTACTTC
cdr3_aa: CASSPPRAAYSYEQYF

v_call: TRBV20-1
j_call: TRBJ2-7
clone_size: few
d_call: TRBD2
cdr3_nt: TGCAGTGCGGGCGGGAGGGCCGACGAGCAGTACTTC
cdr3_aa: CSAGGRADEQYF

v_call: TRBV3-1
j_call: TRBJ2-2
clone_size: many
d_call: .
cdr3_nt: TGTGCCAGCAGCCAAACGGACACCGGGGAGCTGTTTTTT
cdr3_aa: CASSQTDTGELFF

v_call: TRBV30
j_call: TRBJ1-2
clone_size: many
d_call: .
cdr3_nt: TGTGCCTGGAACCGGCAGAACTATGGCTACACCTTC
cdr3_aa: CAWNRQNYGYTF

v_call: TRBV6-1
j_call: TRBJ2-2
clone_size: .
d_call: .
cdr3_nt: TGTGCCACCCGCACCCTTAGACCGAACACCGGGGAGCTGTTTTTT
cdr3_aa: CATRTLRPNTGELFF

v_call: TRBV4-1
j_call: TRBJ1-1
clone_size: .
d_call: TRBD1
cdr3_nt: TGCGCCAGCAGCCCCAGAGGGTCCAGGGGGAGGTACACTGAAGCTTTCTTT
cdr3_aa: CASSPRGSRGRYTEAFF

v_call: TRBV18
j_call: TRBJ2-5
clone_size: many
d_call: TRBD2
cdr3_nt: TGTGCCAGCTCACAACTAGCGGGGAACCAAGAGACCCAGTACTTC
cdr3_aa: CASSQLAGNQETQYF

v_call: TRBV9
j_call: TRBJ2-2
clone_size: .
d_call: .
cdr3_nt: TGTGCCAGCAGCGTAGGAGACAGGAACACCGGGGAGCTGTTTTTT
cdr3_aa: CASSVGDRNTGELFF

v_call: TRBV4-3
j_call: TRBJ1-6
clone_size: few
d_call: .
cdr3_nt: TGCGCCAGCAGCCAAGATACAGGAGATAATTCACCCCTCCACTTT
cdr3_aa: CASSQDTGDNSPLHF